This paragraph reports one T cell receptor (beta chain). No cognate antigen has been identified for it. No much larger clone exists at a distance of one base, and base qualities are not known. The record originates from a study of cytomegalovirus exposure and HLA in healthy donors (dated by TCRdb to between 2016 and 2019). The study in broad terms: An earlier analysis of 587 of the donors reported roughly 300 Gb of sequence data and 117 million unique TCR beta sequences obtained from around 170 million T cells. Four to six DR-DQ haplotypes were handled as single units for association and clustering, since linkage in the cohort was strong. To study patterns of TCR occurrence, a later analysis re-analyzed previously published TCR beta repertoires from 550 to 800 donors and added high-resolution HLA genotyping. An earlier analysis of roughly 600 of the donors used high-throughput TCR beta sequencing to judge whether each TCR beta V gene segment behaved as functional or pseudogenic. In the later analysis, no new phenotypic data were used to find candidate immune exposures; instead, reliance was placed on TCR beta sequences and their occurrence across donors. Both class I and class II loci were covered by HLA typing, at four-digit resolution. The number of donors typed differed by locus, with about 629-630 for A, B, C, DRB1 and DQB1, roughly 520 for DQA1, nearly 610 for DPA1, and some 470 for DPB1. Every discovery cohort repertoire had been produced on one sequencing platform. The study profiled the T cell repertoires of fewer than 850 subjects by immunosequencing and related them to cytomegalovirus serostatus. Alongside the repertoire data, information on donor age, sex, ethnicity and CMV serostatus was compiled. Along with the approximately 700-subject first cohort, a separate validation cohort of over a hundred different subjects was used. The genetic ancestry cluster associated with self-reported Caucasian donors included 70% to 85% of the 300 to 400 genotyped donors. The aim of the study was to test whether cataloging public T cell receptors could identify signatures of past pathogen exposure. Roughly 300 gigabases of sequencing data and tens of millions of unique TCR sequences were included in an early release covering around 600 HLA-typed donors. Among about 400 genotyped donors of the cohort, an average of approximately 240,000 unique TCR beta nucleotide sequences was sequenced per donor, of which roughly 18% were non-productive. A later genetic analysis took genome-wide SNP genotypes for about three fifths of the 666 donors and used that subset as a discovery cohort. High-throughput TCR immunosequencing, statistical association of individual TCRs with disease status, and machine learning were combined to predict cytomegalovirus infection status. Summary of the overall study and its limitations: According to a later genetic analysis, donors in an Asian-associated ancestry cluster had fewer N-insertions in productive TCRs than the roughly 670-donor mean. Broadly in line with IMGT annotations, most TCR beta V segments showed up in productive rearrangements about 87% or about 30% of the time in an earlier analysis of several hundred of the donors. According to a later analysis, most CMV-associated TCR beta chains appeared to be HLA-restricted, and the HLA associations seemed to be driven largely by CMV exposure. Correlated functional status among segregating V segments might reflect linkage disequilibrium, but an unknown experimental factor could not be ruled out. While some public TCRs were present in many individuals, most TCR sequences turned up only very rarely across donors. A later analysis found that TCR association rates varied across HLA loci, with DRB1 alleles showing the most associated TCRs and HLA-C alleles the fewest. When HLA alleles, especially DR and DQ, strongly co-occurred, attributing TCR associations to individual alleles was difficult. In a later analysis, about 17,000 TCR beta sequences were associated with specific HLA alleles at a false discovery rate of 0.05. In a later genetic analysis, a missense DCLRE1C variant was associated with V-gene and J-gene trimming of TCR beta chains, and the association was replicated in an independent cohort. The study listed 150 to 200 TCR beta chains as associated with cytomegalovirus. Sequencing depth was assumed to be roughly uniform across donors in the presence/absence analyses, though that assumption may not hold. A further reported finding was that TCR beta sequences accurately predicted the HLA-A and HLA-B alleles for most subjects in the first cohort. In vitro tests confirmed that a few of the cytomegalovirus-associated TCR beta chains recognize cytomegalovirus antigens. The cohort was sequenced for TCR beta chains only, and without alpha or paired-chain data the features that could be detected were limited. The only immune exposure information available for the cohort was CMV serostatus. Several of the top co-occurrence clusters appeared to be linked to parvovirus B19, influenza, CMV and Epstein-Barr virus, according to a later analysis. Cytomegalovirus status was reported to be diagnosed by the classifier with high specificity and sensitivity in both the original and validation cohorts. The authors suggested that the approach could potentially be generalized to other disease states and immunological phenotypes. The earlier analysis of around 600 of the donors excluded about 16 rarely observed V segments, including chromosome 9 orphons, because counts were too low. In a later analysis, HLA-associated TCR beta chains showed more clonal expansion and lower generation probabilities than non-associated chains that were equally common. A group of highly shared sequence variants was considered likely to be a technical artifact of the sequencing pipeline. HLA typing was unavailable for some donors at each locus, so association tests used only the typed subset.

The protocol used for the library was the immunoSEQ multiplex PCR assay. The multiplex PCR relied on a mix of 60 forward primers for TCR Vbeta segments and 13 reverse primers for TCR Jbeta segments. The CDR3 region of rearranged TCR beta genes was amplified from genomic DNA with a multiplex PCR assay. The Illumina HiSeq System was used to sequence the amplified TCR beta libraries as 87-base-pair reads. The original methods were these. A later analysis counted about 80 million unique TCR beta chains across the 690 or so repertoires, and around 9.9 million of these chains were shared by at least two donors. Raw reads were error-corrected and collapsed into unique sequences with a nearest-neighbor algorithm that merged closely related sequences to remove PCR and sequencing errors. Alignment of CDR3 sequences to IMGT reference sequences was used to assign V, D and J gene segments. For a sequence to be retained, a match of at least six nucleotides to both a V gene segment and a J gene segment was required. Rearrangements were classified as productive when the CDR3 lacked stop codons and remained in frame with V and J, and all other rearrangements were classified as non-productive. Following IMGT convention, CDR3 was defined as the stretch from the second conserved V-encoded cysteine up to the conserved J-encoded phenylalanine. In an earlier analysis of more than 550 of the donors, sequences lacking an unambiguous match to a single V gene segment were excluded. An earlier analysis of a few hundred of the donors classified V segments as functional when productive rearrangements were above 56.7% and as segregating when the standard deviation between donors was above 5%. A statistical classification framework was built to diagnose cytomegalovirus status from the catalog of TCR beta chain sequences. In a later analysis, TCR nucleotide sequences were compared against IMGT/GENE-DB human TR gene sequences so that V and J genes could be assigned. The TCRdist pipeline was used in a later analysis to assign CDR3 sequences and most-parsimonious VDJ recombination scenarios. In a later analysis, each TCR beta chain was defined by its CDR3 amino acid sequence together with its V-gene family, and reads without a unique V-gene family were excluded. To address suspected cross-contamination and a sequencing artifact, a later analysis removed around 590 highly shared, low-generation-probability nucleotide sequences. In a later analysis, a clonal expansion index was calculated for each public chain from normalized within-repertoire ranks of inferred template counts. In a later analysis, generation probabilities were computed using a VDJ recombination model fitted to out-of-frame rearrangements, and the results were checked against IGoR. Hypergeometric tests were used in a later analysis to score TCR-TCR, TCR-HLA and TCR-CMV co-occurrence, with a repertoire-size bias correction applied to the TCR pairs. False discovery rates were estimated in a later analysis by permuting HLA or CMV assignments 20 times. In a later analysis, co-occurring TCRs were grouped with DBSCAN, and TCRdist sequence similarity was added when clustering was performed within HLA-allele-positive subsets. Co-occurrence clustering excluded repertoires with fewer than 30,000 or more than 120,000 public chains, plus five with anomalous nucleotide sharing. Here the immuneACCESS table is served through TCRdb, limited to in-frame sequences with V and J called. Missing clones are a known gap in these copies; in checked studies unresolved V genes cover under half, and the rest lacks a known reason. V and J calls and clone size are given by that table; D and trimming were obtained from the DNA. The sample table holds 200,000 or so clones, of which about 81% were seen once. Clones ranked in the top ten supply 6.5% of the sample.

In total, around 600 healthy bone marrow donors made up the cohort. Cohort members were all nominally healthy when sampled, although unrecorded immune exposures were likely present. The donor was CMV seropositive and belonged to the group of 250 to 350 seropositive cohort members. Each donor provided a peripheral blood sample, and peripheral blood mononuclear cells were used for TCR beta sequencing. The Qiagen DNeasy Blood Extraction Kit was used to extract genomic DNA from the blood cell samples. The TCR sequence derives from a woman aged 45-60 years in good health and CMV-seropositive. The sequencing sample was made of PBMCs.

CDR3 sequence: CASSVGTVQSPGNTIYF. The sequenced DNA is TGTGCCAGCAGCGTAGGTACAGTGCAAAGCCCTGGAAACACCATATATTTT. The rearrangement joined TRBV9 to TRBJ1-3; the D gene assignment is ambiguous. For CDR1 and CDR2, the germline V gene lists SGDLS and YYNGEE. V is cut by 0 bases and J by 2 bases, and the space between the germline ends is 15 bases. Taken from cysteine to phenylalanine, the CDR3 has 17 residues. This entry keeps only the CDR3 DNA: 51 bases, framed from base 1. Here the CDR3 is joined to the reference TRBV9 and TRBJ1-3 genes, and the full variable domain is: DSGVTQTPKHLITATGQRVTLRCSPRSGDLSVYWYQQSLDQGLQFLIQYYNGEERAKGNILERFSAQQFPDLHSELNLSSLELGDSALYFCASSVGTVQSPGNTIYFGEGSWLTVV.